This TCR beta chain is drawn from a study of blood T cell repertoires in COVID-19. Here immunoSEQ multiplex PCR was the method, and the copy in TCRdb shows in-frame clones only, minus some. Of around 390,000 clones in the sample, about 86% were seen once. All enrollees were roughly 18 to 90 years old and from around 25 US areas. Participant-given clinical history determined each cohort assignment. Recovered Cohort 3 donors showed two negative PCRs, clearance, or symptom resolution. Sample: PBMCs or T cells enriched from blood (not recorded which). This receptor was identified in a woman aged 45-65 years who had recovered from COVID-19.

This chain's CDR3 is CASSLMKRQTNEQFF. The CDR3 DNA reads as TGTGCCAGCAGCTTGATGAAGAGACAGACCAATGAGCAGTTCTTC. The chain combines TRBV11-1 with TRBJ2-1; maybe TRBD1 (5 bases). V gave up 3 bases and J gave up 6 bases, with 15 bases separating them. CDR1 and CDR2 (germline): SGHAT, FQDESV (reference sequence). The CDR3 covers 15 residues.